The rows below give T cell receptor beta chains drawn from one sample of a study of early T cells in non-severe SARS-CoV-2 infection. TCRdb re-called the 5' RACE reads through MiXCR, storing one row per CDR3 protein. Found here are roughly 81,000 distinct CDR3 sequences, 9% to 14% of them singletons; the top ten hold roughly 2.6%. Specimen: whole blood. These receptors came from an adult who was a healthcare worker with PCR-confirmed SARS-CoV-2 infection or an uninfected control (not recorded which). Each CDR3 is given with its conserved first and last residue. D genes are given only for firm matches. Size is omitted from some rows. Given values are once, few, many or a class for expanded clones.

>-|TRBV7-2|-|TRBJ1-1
CASREGLGVNTEAFF
TGTGCCAGCAGGGAGGGGCTAGGGGTTAACACTGAAGCTTTCTTT
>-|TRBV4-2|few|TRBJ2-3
CASSQDYTDTQYF
TGTGCCAGCAGCCAAGATTACACAGATACGCAGTATTTT
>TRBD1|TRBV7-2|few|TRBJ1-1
CASRRVPIGQGSEAFF
TGTGCCAGCAGAAGAGTCCCGATCGGACAGGGCTCTGAAGCTTTCTTT
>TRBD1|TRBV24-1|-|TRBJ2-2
CATSDPGQGNTGELFF
TGTGCCACCAGTGACCCAGGACAGGGGAACACCGGGGAGCTGTTTTTT
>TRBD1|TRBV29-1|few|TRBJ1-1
CSVEGDRDGNTEAFF
TGCAGCGTTGAAGGGGACAGGGATGGGAACACTGAAGCTTTCTTT
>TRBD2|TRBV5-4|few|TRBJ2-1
CASSSGGASGFNEQFF
TGTGCCAGCAGCTCCGGGGGGGCTAGCGGGTTCAATGAGCAGTTCTTC
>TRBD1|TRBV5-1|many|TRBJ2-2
CASSLTGKGTTGELFF
TGCGCCAGCAGCCTGACAGGGAAGGGTACCACCGGGGAGCTGTTTTTT
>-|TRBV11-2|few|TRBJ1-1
CASSARAGARTEAFF
TGTGCCAGCAGCGCGAGGGCAGGGGCGAGAACTGAAGCTTTCTTT
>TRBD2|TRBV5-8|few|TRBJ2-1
CASSHMGLAGGNYNEQFF
TGTGCCAGCAGCCACATGGGACTAGCGGGAGGCAACTACAATGAGCAGTTCTTC
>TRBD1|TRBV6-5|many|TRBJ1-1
CASSYLGQSEMNTEAFF
TGTGCCAGCAGTTACCTGGGACAGTCAGAAATGAACACTGAAGCTTTCTTT
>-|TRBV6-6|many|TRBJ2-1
CASSLVNPSYNEQFF
TGTGCCAGCAGTCTAGTAAACCCGTCCTACAATGAGCAGTTCTTC
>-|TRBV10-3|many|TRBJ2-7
CAISMRDEQYF
TGTGCCATCAGTATGAGGGACGAGCAGTACTTC
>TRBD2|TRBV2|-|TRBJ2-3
CASSSGTSGLTDTQYF
TGTGCCAGCAGTTCCGGGACTAGCGGACTCACAGATACGCAGTATTTT
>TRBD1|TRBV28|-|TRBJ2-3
CASRSGTGHTDTQYF
TGTGCCAGCAGATCCGGGACAGGGCACACAGATACGCAGTATTTT
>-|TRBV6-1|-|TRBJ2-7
CASSEAVLSYEQYF
TGTGCCAGCAGTGAAGCAGTGTTATCCTACGAGCAGTACTTC
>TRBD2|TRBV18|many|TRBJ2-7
CASSPLSGRSSYEQYF
TGTGCCAGCTCACCACTAAGCGGGAGGAGCTCCTACGAGCAGTACTTC
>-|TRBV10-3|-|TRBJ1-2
CAISEAFGGEGYGYTF
TGTGCCATCAGTGAAGCATTCGGAGGGGAGGGCTATGGCTACACCTTC
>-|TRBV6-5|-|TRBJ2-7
CASSYSRQASYEQYF
TGTGCCAGCAGTTACTCGAGACAGGCCTCCTACGAGCAGTACTTC
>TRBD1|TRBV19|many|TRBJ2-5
CASSISGQGAHETQYF
TGTGCCAGTAGTATTTCTGGACAGGGGGCGCATGAGACCCAGTACTTC
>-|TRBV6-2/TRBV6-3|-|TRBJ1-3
CASSYTGSSGNTIYF
TGTGCCAGCAGTTACACAGGGTCCTCTGGAAACACCATATATTTT
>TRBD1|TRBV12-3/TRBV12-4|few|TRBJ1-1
CASSRNLPREGATAFF
TGTGCCAGCAGCCGTAACCTACCGCGGGAGGGGGCTACTGCTTTCTTT
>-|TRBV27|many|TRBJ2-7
CASSFRVGVTGSYEQYF
TGTGCCAGCAGTTTTCGAGTAGGTGTTACAGGGAGCTACGAGCAGTACTTC
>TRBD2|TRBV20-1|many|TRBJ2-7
CSAPGSGIYEQYF
TGCAGTGCCCCGGGCAGCGGGATCTACGAGCAGTACTTC
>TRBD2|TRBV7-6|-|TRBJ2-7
CASSSSSGRSYEQYF
TGTGCCAGCAGCTCCAGTAGCGGGAGATCCTACGAGCAGTACTTC
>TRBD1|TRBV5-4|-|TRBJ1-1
CASYGQGAFDTEAFF
TGTGCCAGTTACGGACAGGGGGCTTTTGACACTGAAGCTTTCTTT
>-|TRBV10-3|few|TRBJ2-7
CAISGRTDSHEQYF
TGTGCCATCAGTGGGCGGACCGATTCTCACGAGCAGTACTTC